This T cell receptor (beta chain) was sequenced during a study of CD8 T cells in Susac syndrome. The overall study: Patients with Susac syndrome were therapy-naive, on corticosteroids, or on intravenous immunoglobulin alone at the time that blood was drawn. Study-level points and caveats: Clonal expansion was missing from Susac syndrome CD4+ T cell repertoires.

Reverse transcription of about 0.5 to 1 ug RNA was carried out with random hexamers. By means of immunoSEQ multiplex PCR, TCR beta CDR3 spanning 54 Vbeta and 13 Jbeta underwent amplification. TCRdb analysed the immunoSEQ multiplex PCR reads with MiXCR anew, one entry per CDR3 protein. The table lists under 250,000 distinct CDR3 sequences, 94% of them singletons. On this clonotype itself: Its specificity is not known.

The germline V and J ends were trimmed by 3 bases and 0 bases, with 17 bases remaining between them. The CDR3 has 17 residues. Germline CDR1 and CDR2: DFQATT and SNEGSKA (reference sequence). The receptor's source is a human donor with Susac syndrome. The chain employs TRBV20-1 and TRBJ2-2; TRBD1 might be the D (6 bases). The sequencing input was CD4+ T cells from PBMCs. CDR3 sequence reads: CSARDSQTFSNTGELFF. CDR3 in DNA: TGCAGTGCTAGGGACAGCCAAACCTTTTCGAACACCGGGGAGCTGTTTTTT.